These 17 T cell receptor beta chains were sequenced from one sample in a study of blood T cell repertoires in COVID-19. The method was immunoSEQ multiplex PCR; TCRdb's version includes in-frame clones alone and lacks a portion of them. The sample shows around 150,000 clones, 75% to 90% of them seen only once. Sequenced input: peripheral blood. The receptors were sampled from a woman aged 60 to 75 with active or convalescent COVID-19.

In DNA, the CDR3 is TGTGCCAGCAGAGGACAGGGGGAGGGCTATGGCTACACCTTC. Translated: CASRGQGEGYGYTF. This sequence joins TRBV6-6 and TRBJ1-2; 10 bases match TRBD1. Germline loops: CDR1 MNHNY, CDR2 SVGAGI (reference sequence). The CDR3 extends over 14 amino acids. Losses at the gene ends were 6 bases for V and 4 bases for J; bases not matched to a gene: 5.

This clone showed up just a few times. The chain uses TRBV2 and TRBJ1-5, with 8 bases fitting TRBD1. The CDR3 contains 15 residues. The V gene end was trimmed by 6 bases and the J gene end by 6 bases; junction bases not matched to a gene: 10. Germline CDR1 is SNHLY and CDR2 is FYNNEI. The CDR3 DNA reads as TGTGCCAGCAGCCCTATAACAGGGGGTGGTCAGCCCCAGCATTTT. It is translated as CASSPITGGGQPQHF.

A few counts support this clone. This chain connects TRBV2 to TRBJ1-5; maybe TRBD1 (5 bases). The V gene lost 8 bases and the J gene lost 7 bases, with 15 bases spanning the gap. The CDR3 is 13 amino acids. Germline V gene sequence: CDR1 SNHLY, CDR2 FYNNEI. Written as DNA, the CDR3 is TGTGCCAGCCGCCCGGGGGAAAGCCAGCCCCAGCATTTT. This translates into CASRPGESQPQHF.

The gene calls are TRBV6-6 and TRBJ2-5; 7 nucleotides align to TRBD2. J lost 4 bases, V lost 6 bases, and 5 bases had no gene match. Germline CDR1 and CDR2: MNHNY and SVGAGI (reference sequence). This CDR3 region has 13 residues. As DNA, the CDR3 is TGTGCCAGCAGCACCCCGGGGGGAGAGACCCAGTACTTC. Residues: CASSTPGGETQYF.

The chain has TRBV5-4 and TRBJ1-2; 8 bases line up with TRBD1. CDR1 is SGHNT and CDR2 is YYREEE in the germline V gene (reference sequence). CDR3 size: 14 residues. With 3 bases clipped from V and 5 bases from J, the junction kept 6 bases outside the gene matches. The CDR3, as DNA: TGTGCCAGCAGCTCAGGGGGCGCAGGATATGGCTACACCTTC. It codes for CASSSGGAGYGYTF.

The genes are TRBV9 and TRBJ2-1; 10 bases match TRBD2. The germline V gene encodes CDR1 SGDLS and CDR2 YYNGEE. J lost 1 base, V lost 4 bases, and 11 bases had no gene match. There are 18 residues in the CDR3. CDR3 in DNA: TGTGCCAGCAGCCTAGGAAATAGCGGGGGGCATTCCTACAATGAGCAGTTCTTC. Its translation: CASSLGNSGGHSYNEQFF.

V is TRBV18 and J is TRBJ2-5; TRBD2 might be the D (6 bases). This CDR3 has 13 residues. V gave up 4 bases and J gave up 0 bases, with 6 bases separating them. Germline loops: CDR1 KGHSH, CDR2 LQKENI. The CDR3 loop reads CASSRDYQETQYF. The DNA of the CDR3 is TGTGCCAGCTCACGGGACTACCAAGAGACCCAGTACTTC.

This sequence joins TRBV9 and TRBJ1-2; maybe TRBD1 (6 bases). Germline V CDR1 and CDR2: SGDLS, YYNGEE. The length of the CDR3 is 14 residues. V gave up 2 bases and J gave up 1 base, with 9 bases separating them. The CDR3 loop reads CASSVGTSNYGYTF. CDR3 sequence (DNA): TGTGCCAGCAGCGTTGGGACAAGTAACTATGGCTACACCTTC.

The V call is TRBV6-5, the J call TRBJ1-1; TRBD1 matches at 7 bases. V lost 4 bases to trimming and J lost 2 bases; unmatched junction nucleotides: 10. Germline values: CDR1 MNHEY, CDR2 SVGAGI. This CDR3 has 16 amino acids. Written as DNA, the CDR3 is TGTGCCAGCAGTTTCCCTCTGGACAGGACTAACACTGAAGCTTTCTTT. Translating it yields CASSFPLDRTNTEAFF.

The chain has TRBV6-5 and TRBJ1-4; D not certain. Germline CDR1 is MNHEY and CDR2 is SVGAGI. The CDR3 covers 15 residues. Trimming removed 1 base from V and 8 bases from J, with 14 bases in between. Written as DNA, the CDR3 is TGTGCCAGCAGTTACTTTCAAGGAGCAGACGAAAAACTGTTTTTT. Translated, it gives CASSYFQGADEKLFF.

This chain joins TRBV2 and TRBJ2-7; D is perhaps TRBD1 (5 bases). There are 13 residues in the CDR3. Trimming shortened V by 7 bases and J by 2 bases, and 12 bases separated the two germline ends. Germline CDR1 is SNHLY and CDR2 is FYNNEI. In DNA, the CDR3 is TGTGCCAGCACCTTAGGGGCAACCTACGAGCAGTACTTC. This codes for CASTLGATYEQYF.

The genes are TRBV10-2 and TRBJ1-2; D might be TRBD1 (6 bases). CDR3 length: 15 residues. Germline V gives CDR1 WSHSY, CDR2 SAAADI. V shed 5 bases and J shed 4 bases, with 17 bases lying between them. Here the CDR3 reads CASSPGGQGAYGYTF. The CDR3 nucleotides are TGCGCCAGCAGTCCGGGGGGCCAGGGTGCCTATGGCTACACCTTC.

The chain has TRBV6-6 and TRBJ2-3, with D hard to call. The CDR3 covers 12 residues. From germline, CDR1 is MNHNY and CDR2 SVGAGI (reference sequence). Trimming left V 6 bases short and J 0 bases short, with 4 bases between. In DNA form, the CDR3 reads TGTGCCAGCAGCCTCAGCACAGATACGCAGTATTTT. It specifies CASSLSTDTQYF.

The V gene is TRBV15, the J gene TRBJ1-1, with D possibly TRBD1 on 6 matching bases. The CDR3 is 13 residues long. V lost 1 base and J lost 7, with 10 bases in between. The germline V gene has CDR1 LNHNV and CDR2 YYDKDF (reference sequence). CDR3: CATSRAKTGEAFF. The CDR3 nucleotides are TGTGCCACCAGCAGAGCTAAGACAGGTGAAGCTTTCTTT.

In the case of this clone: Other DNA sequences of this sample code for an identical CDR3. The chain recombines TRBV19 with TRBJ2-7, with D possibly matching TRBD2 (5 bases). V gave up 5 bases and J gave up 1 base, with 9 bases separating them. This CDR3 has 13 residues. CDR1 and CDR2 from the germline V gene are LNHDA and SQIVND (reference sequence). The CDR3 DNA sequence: TGTGCCAGTAGTCCCAGAGGGTCCTACGAGCAGTACTTC. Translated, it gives CASSPRGSYEQYF.

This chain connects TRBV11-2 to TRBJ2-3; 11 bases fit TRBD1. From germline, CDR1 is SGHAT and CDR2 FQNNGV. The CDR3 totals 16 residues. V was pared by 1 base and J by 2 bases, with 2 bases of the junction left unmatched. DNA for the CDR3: TGTGCCAGCAGCTTAGGGACAGGGGGCATCACAGATACGCAGTATTTT. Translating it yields CASSLGTGGITDTQYF.

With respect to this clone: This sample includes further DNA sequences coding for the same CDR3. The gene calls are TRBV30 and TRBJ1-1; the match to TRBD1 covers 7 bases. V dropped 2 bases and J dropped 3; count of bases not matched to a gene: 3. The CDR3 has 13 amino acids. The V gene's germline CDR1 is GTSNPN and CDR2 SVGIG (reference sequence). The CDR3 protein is CAWSRQGDTEAFF. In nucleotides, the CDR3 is TGTGCCTGGAGTCGGCAGGGGGACACTGAAGCTTTCTTT.